These T cell receptor beta chains were read from a single sample in a study of cytomegalovirus exposure and HLA in healthy donors. TCRdb's table, derived via immunoSEQ multiplex PCR, lists solely in-frame clones and lacks some. The data show about 150,000 clones, with over 60% seen just once and 2% to 2.5% held by the top ten. Sample: PBMCs. The receptors stem from a man aged 25-45 years in good health and CMV-seronegative. Both conserved end residues are part of each CDR3. Each record gives: V gene, clone size, J gene, D gene, CDR3 DNA, CDR3 protein. D genes are given only for firm matches. Expanded clones are given a class, and other clones once, few, many or no size at all.

TRBV30	NA	TRBJ1-5	NA	TGTGCCTGGAGTCGACAGGCTAGCAATCAGCCCCAGCATTTT	CAWSRQASNQPQHF
TRBV6-1	NA	TRBJ1-5	TRBD1	TGTGCCAGCAGTGAGGTCGGGACAGGGGGGCAGCCCCAGCATTTT	CASSEVGTGGQPQHF
TRBV30	once	TRBJ1-3	NA	TGTGCCTGGGGGGGGGCTGGAAACACCATATATTTT	CAWGGAGNTIYF
TRBV5-1	NA	TRBJ1-5	NA	TGCGCCAGCAGCTTGGGAGGGCAGGGGCATCAGCCCCAGCATTTT	CASSLGGQGHQPQHF
TRBV6-5	NA	TRBJ2-1	TRBD2	TGTGCCAGCAGCCGAACTAGCGACTCCTACAATGAGCAGTTCTTC	CASSRTSDSYNEQFF
TRBV5-8	NA	TRBJ1-2	NA	TGTGCCAGCAGCTTGGCACAGACAGTCCTCTATGGCTACACCTTC	CASSLAQTVLYGYTF
TRBV2	NA	TRBJ2-7	TRBD2	TGTGCCAGCGATCCGGGAGGACTAGATTACGAGCAGTACTTC	CASDPGGLDYEQYF
TRBV9	once	TRBJ1-5	NA	TGTGCCAGCAGCGCCAGCGGAGATCAGCCCCAGCATTTT	CASSASGDQPQHF
TRBV7-9	once	TRBJ1-1	NA	TGTGCCAGCAGCCGGAGGGAAAAACCATCGAACACTGAAGCTTTCTTT	CASSRREKPSNTEAFF
TRBV15	NA	TRBJ2-3	TRBD2	TGTGCCACCAGCAGAGATCGAGTCGGGAGGGGCACAGATACGCAGTATTTT	CATSRDRVGRGTDTQYF
TRBV29-1	NA	TRBJ2-7	TRBD1	TGCAGCGGTGGGACAGGTTCCGCCTACGAGCAGTACTTC	CSGGTGSAYEQYF
TRBV10-3	few	TRBJ1-1	TRBD1	TGTGCCATCAGAGTGAGAGGACAGGGGAACACTGAAGCTTTCTTT	CAIRVRGQGNTEAFF